This T cell receptor beta chain was sequenced during a study of PD-1 blockade in mismatch repair-deficient tumors. Study-level findings and limits: After pembrolizumab, tumor-resident clones rose rapidly, then generally contracted before radiologic responses.

Concerning this clone itself: What it binds is not known.

Time point noted: approximately 9-day in vitro stimulation with candidate neoantigen peptide 6. TCR sequencing covered a few patients who responded to pembrolizumab. A roughly nine-day in vitro culture was run per each of 7 or 8 reactive peptides. Baseline for clone expansion was a parallel culture with no peptide. Germline assignment: CDR1 SGHTA and CDR2 FQGNSA. The V end was cut by 9 bases, the J end by 1 base, with 7 bases between. The CDR3 has 12 amino acids. TCRdb keeps only in-frame clones here, not all; method: immunoSEQ multiplex PCR. The sample carries approximately 15,000 clones, more than 85% recorded once.

V and J are TRBV7-2 and TRBJ2-1; the D gene is possibly TRBD2 (6 bases). The receptor's source is an adult with mismatch repair-deficient cancer. The sample consisted of cells cultured in vitro, taken from a patient treated with pembrolizumab. The CDR3 protein is CARRESYNEQFF. Written as DNA, the CDR3 is TGTGCCAGACGGGAGTCCTACAATGAGCAGTTCTTC.